The following is a TCR beta chain sequence with its context. Its specificity is unknown. The sample is drawn from a study of shared clonotypes between healthy human individuals. The assay was immunoSEQ multiplex PCR, and TCRdb's table has in-frame clones only and misses some. The table has about 2.4 million clones, 80% to 95% seen once. This CDR3 has 12 residues. V lost 8 bases and J lost 6, with 13 bases in between. The germline V gene encodes CDR1 MGHRA and CDR2 YSYEKL. Study-wide findings and caveats: Rarefaction curves obtained for sorted subsets showed sequencing incomplete despite large depth.

All donors qualified as healthy HIV-negative adults and had experienced no recent acute infections or vaccinations. The sample comprised naive CD4+ T cells from PBMCs. Noted subset: CD45RA+ positively selected. This TCR derives from a young man in good health. Some clones in this sample may be carry-over from other donors' samples. The chain links TRBV4-1 to TRBJ2-5; D uncertain. Written as DNA, the CDR3 is TGCGCCAGCGAGGACCTCCACAAGACCCAGTACTTC. Protein: CASEDLHKTQYF.